This T cell receptor beta chain derives from a study of shared clonotypes between healthy human individuals. Overall study context: The plates for each donor numbered three CD4 naive, three CD4 memory, two CD8 naive and one CD8 memory. Study-wide results and caveats: Generation probabilities were higher for clonotypes shared across all four sorted-subset donors than for unshared ones.

This CDR3 region has 13 residues. CDR1 is LNHNV, CDR2 YYDKDF, per germline (reference sequence). V shed 5 bases and J shed 0 bases, with 7 bases lying between them. CD8 cells classed as naive were CD45RO-negative and positively selected for CCR7, excluding terminally differentiated effector memory CD45RA+ cells. Within Nashville, Tennessee resided all donors, each a Caucasian adult. Genomic DNA from each subset was divided evenly over several immunoSEQ plates. Here immunoSEQ multiplex PCR was the method, and the copy in TCRdb shows in-frame clones only, minus some. The sample holds about 1,800,000 clones, about 95% seen once. To note about this clone: What it binds is not known.

This TCR came from a young man in good health. The sequencing input was naive CD8+ T cells sorted from blood. This chain uses TRBV15 with TRBJ2-5; D call uncertain. CDR3 DNA: TGTGCCACCAGCGTGGTAGACCAAGAGACCCAGTACTTC. Protein: CATSVVDQETQYF. Full variable domain (remainder filled in from reference TRBV15 and TRBJ2-5): DAMVIQNPRYQVTQFGKPVTLSCSQTLNHNVMYWYQQKSSQAPKLLFHYYDKDFNNEADTPDNFQSRRPNTSFCFLDIRSPGLGDTAMYLCATSVVDQETQYFGPGTRLLVL.